Listed below are T cell receptor beta chains from one sample, sequenced in a study of beta chain features in type 1 diabetes. TCRdb's table, derived via immunoSEQ multiplex PCR, lists solely in-frame clones and lacks some. This repertoire shows 500,000 to 850,000 clones, over 13% found once; its top ten account for nearly 0.04%. The sequencing sample was made of naive CD4+ T cells from blood. The receptor set was obtained from a young man with type 1 diabetes. Each CDR3 is given with its conserved first and last residue. Fields, in order: D gene, V gene, clone size, J gene, CDR3 DNA, CDR3 protein. D genes are given only for firm matches. The size field is filled for only some rows; it gives once, few, many or a size class.

>TRBD2|TRBV7-2|.|TRBJ2-3
TGTGCCAGCAGCCTTGGGACTAGCGGGGGGGGCACAGATACGCAGTATTTT
CASSLGTSGGGTDTQYF
>.|TRBV5-1|.|TRBJ2-3
TGCGCCAGCAGCTTCACCGGGACACCAGGGGATACGCAGTATTTT
CASSFTGTPGDTQYF
>.|TRBV27|few|TRBJ2-5
TGTGCCAGCAGTTCGCGAGAGACCCAGTACTTC
CASSSRETQYF
>TRBD1|TRBV7-8|.|TRBJ1-1
TGTGCCAGCACCCCTCCCCCGACAGGGATGAACACTGAAGCTTTCTTT
CASTPPPTGMNTEAFF
>.|TRBV28|.|TRBJ1-1
TGTGCCAGCAGCAAGCACTTGAACACTGAAGCTTTCTTT
CASSKHLNTEAFF
>.|TRBV4-3|few|TRBJ2-1
TGCGCCAGCAGCCATCCCGGGTCTGAGCAGTTCTTC
CASSHPGSEQFF
>.|TRBV30|.|TRBJ1-4
TGTGCCTGGAGTGCAACACGGGATGAAAAACTGTTTTTT
CAWSATRDEKLFF
>TRBD1|TRBV10-3|few|TRBJ2-2
TGTGCCATCAGTGGACAGGGGGCGGTCGACACCGGGGAGCTGTTTTTT
CAISGQGAVDTGELFF
>TRBD1|TRBV30|.|TRBJ1-5
TGTGCCTGGGGCAGGGGGCTGAAGCAGCCCCAGCATTTT
CAWGRGLKQPQHF
>TRBD2|TRBV10-1|few|TRBJ2-7
TGCGCCAGCAGTGAATTCCTAGCGGGAGTACCCTACGAGCAGTACTTC
CASSEFLAGVPYEQYF
>TRBD2|TRBV30|few|TRBJ2-3
TGTGCCTGGACGGGCGGGACTAGCGGGGGTTACACAGATACGCAGTATTTT
CAWTGGTSGGYTDTQYF
>TRBD1|TRBV7-6|.|TRBJ1-1
TGTGCCAGCAGCTCTAATACAGGGGTGAACACTGAAGCTTTCTTT
CASSSNTGVNTEAFF
>.|TRBV2|.|TRBJ1-4
TGTGCCAGCCAGTCAAGGAATGAAAAACTGTTTTTT
CASQSRNEKLFF
>TRBD1|TRBV29-1|few|TRBJ1-5
TGCAGCGTTGGGGGACAGGGGACCCAGCCCCAGCATTTT
CSVGGQGTQPQHF
>TRBD1|TRBV4-3|few|TRBJ2-3
TGCGCCAGCAGCCAACCCACGGGACAGCGTACAGATACGCAGTATTTT
CASSQPTGQRTDTQYF
>TRBD1|TRBV7-9|.|TRBJ2-5
TGTGCCAGCAGTTTACAGGGGGCTGAGGAGACCCAGTACTTC
CASSLQGAEETQYF
>TRBD2|TRBV5-1|.|TRBJ2-1
TGCGCCAGCGGCCTAGACCCGGGGGGCTCCTACAATGAGCAGTTCTTC
CASGLDPGGSYNEQFF
>.|TRBV9|.|TRBJ1-1
TGTGCCAGCAGCAACCCCGGGACTGAAGCTTTCTTT
CASSNPGTEAFF
>.|TRBV6-1|.|TRBJ1-1
TGTGCCAGCAGGTTCAGAGGGTGGGCTGAAGCTTTCTTT
CASRFRGWAEAFF
>TRBD2|TRBV6-1|.|TRBJ2-7
TGTGCCAGCAGTGGTCGGACTAGCGGGAGCTCCTACGAGCAGTACTTC
CASSGRTSGSSYEQYF
>TRBD2|TRBV29-1|few|TRBJ2-2
TGCAGCGCCTCCCGGGGGGCGAACACCGGGGAGCTGTTTTTT
CSASRGANTGELFF
>TRBD2|TRBV13|few|TRBJ2-1
TGTGCCAGCAGCTTAGGCCTAGGGACTAGCGGGAGGGGACCCTACAATGAGCAGTTCTTC
CASSLGLGTSGRGPYNEQFF
>TRBD1|TRBV6-5|.|TRBJ2-2
TGTGCCAGCAGTTGGGACAGGAACACCGGGGAGCTGTTTTTT
CASSWDRNTGELFF
>TRBD1|TRBV6-5|.|TRBJ2-7
TGTGCCAGCAGCCTCGACAGGGGGCTAAGCTACGAGCAGTACTTC
CASSLDRGLSYEQYF
>.|TRBV29-1|few|TRBJ2-1
TGCAGCCCAATGGTAGGGACTCCCTACAATGAGCAGTTCTTC
CSPMVGTPYNEQFF
>.|TRBV9|.|TRBJ1-1
TGTGCCAGCAGCGTAGACTGGAACACTGAAGCTTTCTTT
CASSVDWNTEAFF
>.|TRBV7-2|few|TRBJ1-5
TGTGCCAGCAGCTCAGGACAGCCCGGGGGGCCCCAGCATTTT
CASSSGQPGGPQHF